This T cell receptor (beta chain) was found in a study of T cells after yellow fever vaccination. CDR3 length: 15 residues. V lost 3 bases to trimming and J lost 6 bases, with 15 bases between them. CDR1 and CDR2 (germline): LGHNA, YNFKEQ. A single record per CDR3 protein comes from TCRdb applying MiXCR to the 5' RACE reads. The repertoire holds some 420,000 distinct CDR3 sequences, with over 15% as singletons. The sequenced sample was PBMCs, obtained before the yellow fever booster vaccination. The TCR was taken from a man between 18 and 29 years old who received the YFV17D yellow fever vaccine. The chain links TRBV4-2 to TRBJ1-5; unclear D gene. Written as DNA, the CDR3 is TGTGCCAGCAGCCACTCTACCGGGGAGGGTCAGCCCCAGCATTTT. This sequence encodes CASSHSTGEGQPQHF.